This TCR beta chain is drawn from a study of regulatory dendritic cells for organ transplantation (dated by TCRdb to about 2017). With respect to the entire study: Before and after allostimulation with regulatory or mature dendritic cells, TCRbeta repertoires were sequenced from sorted naive and memory CD4+ and CD8+ T cells.

Points the paper makes about the study in general: Among the resting subsets, the most alloreactive TCR clonotypes were found in memory CD8+ T cells. The authors pointed out considerable heterogeneity between individuals in the alloreactive memory CD8+ T cell pool, and only a couple of subjects were sequenced. In both subjects, allostimulation led to expansion of memory CD8+ clones, although regulatory dendritic cells appeared to cause more limited expansion than mature dendritic cells did. The repertoires of naive CD4+ and CD8+ T cells were highly diverse, while memory cell repertoires were less diverse, with memory CD8+ cells being the most oligoclonal.

FACS was used to sort CD4+ or CD8+ cells into naive T cells (CD45RA+) and memory T cells (CD45RO+). T cells for TCR sequencing came from a couple of healthy control subjects. Unstimulated sorted T cell subsets were used as baseline controls for the mixed lymphocyte reactions. Genomic DNA was extracted with the Qiagen DNeasy Blood & Tissue Kit. TCRbeta CDR3 regions were amplified by multiplexed two-step PCR using Vbeta-specific forward primers and Jbeta-specific reverse primers. Through the immunoSEQ service, the TCRbeta libraries were run on an Illumina instrument for sequencing. As for the original processing: IMGT annotation was used to assign V, D and J genes, and synthetic CDR3 analogues were used to correct the counts for multiplex PCR bias. In the immunoSEQ Analyzer, repertoire clonality was calculated as one minus normalized Shannon entropy. Fisher's exact test with Benjamini-Hochberg false discovery rate control was used to define clonal expansion, with two-tailed P<0.01. In its TCRdb copy, this immuneACCESS table keeps in-frame sequences only and misses some clones. Where compared with another copy, unresolved V genes explain less than half of these, and the others have no known cause. For V, J and clone size, that table is used; D and trimming come from the DNA. Within this sample are 25,000 to 35,000 clones, with approximately 77% of them counted one time only. The ten top clones hold around 0.43% of the sample.

The cysteine opens and the phenylalanine closes a CDR3 of 13 amino acids. Only the CDR3 DNA stays, 39 bases, in frame from base 1. Cut back by 7 bases and 2 bases, the V and J ends lie 11 bases apart. CDR1 and CDR2 are drawn from the germline V gene: SGDLS, YYNGEE. A note on this clone: No antigen is known for it. Qualities for individual bases were not recorded, and no much larger clone is one base off.

The sequenced sample was naive CD8+ T cells from blood. The cell subset or site label, as the study defines it: CD45RA+ naive T cells. This clonotype originated in a human donor in good health. The chain is encoded by TRBV9 joined to TRBJ2-3; a weak D assignment points to TRBD1 (6 bases agree). For the CDR3, the sequence is CASVGASTDTQYF. The DNA sequence reads TGTGCCAGCGTGGGGGCTTCCACAGATACGCAGTATTTT.